This TCR beta chain was sequenced during a study of identifying expanded T cells in peripheral blood. CDR3 size: 14 residues. The V gene's germline CDR1 is SGHRS and CDR2 YFSETQ. Trimming left V 0 bases short and J 0 bases short, with 4 bases between. The protocol was immunoSEQ multiplex PCR, while the TCRdb copy is restricted to in-frame clones and leaves out a portion. The sample holds 84,000 or so clones, over 85% seen once. Note on this clone: This specimen includes other DNA sequences encoding the same CDR3.

V and J are TRBV5-1 and TRBJ1-3, with D hard to call. The sequence was obtained from a person aged 18-69 years in good health. The specimen was blood. The CDR3 bases are TGCGCCAGCAGCTTGGGGACCTCTGGAAACACCATATATTTT. Amino acid sequence: CASSLGTSGNTIYF.